This T cell receptor (beta chain) was sequenced during a study of OX40 agonist ivuxolimab in advanced cancers. Study findings and constraints: The study found that CD8+ T cells averaged more expanded clones than CD4+. It was also the case that some nonresponders had low normalized T-cell clonal expansion.

Germline V CDR1 and CDR2: MNHEY, SVGAGI. This CDR3 is 12 amino acids long. V shed 7 bases and J shed 4 bases, with 9 bases lying between them. Concerning this clone itself: Its specificity is unknown.

Assay: immunoSEQ multiplex PCR; the TCRdb copy retains only in-frame clones and omits some. The table lists 45,000 to 50,000 clones, 75% to 90% of them singletons, with over 50% in the top ten. The input for sequencing was CD4+ or CD8+ T cells sorted from blood, taken in a trial of the OX40 agonist ivuxolimab. The clonotype was recovered from an adult with an advanced solid tumor such as melanoma, head and neck, liver or kidney cancer. The rearrangement uses TRBV6-5 and TRBJ2-3; no reliable D call. CDR3 in DNA: TGTGCCAGCAAGGACGGCCCAGATACGCAGTATTTT. This translates into CASKDGPDTQYF.